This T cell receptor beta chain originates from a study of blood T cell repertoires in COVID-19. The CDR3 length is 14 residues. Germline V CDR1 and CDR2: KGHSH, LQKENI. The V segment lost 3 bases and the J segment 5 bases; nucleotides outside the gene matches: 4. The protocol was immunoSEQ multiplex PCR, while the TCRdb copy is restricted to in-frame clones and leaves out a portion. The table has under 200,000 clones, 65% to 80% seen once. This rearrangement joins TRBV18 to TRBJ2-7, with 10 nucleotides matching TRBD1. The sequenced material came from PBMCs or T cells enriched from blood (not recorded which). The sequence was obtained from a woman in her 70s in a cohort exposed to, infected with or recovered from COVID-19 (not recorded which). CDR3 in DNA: TGTGCCAGCTCACCGACGGACAGGGGGAACGAGCAGTACTTC. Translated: CASSPTDRGNEQYF.